This T cell receptor beta chain is drawn from a study of patients and donors after allogeneic stem cell transplantation. The ends were cut back, 5 bases at V and 7 bases at J, with 9 bases in the middle. Germline V CDR1 and CDR2: SGHTA, FQGNSA. This CDR3 is 12 amino acids long. MiXCR, run by TCRdb on the RT-PCR reads, gives a single entry per CDR3 protein. The profile covers 70,000 to 95,000 distinct CDR3 sequences, with 4.5% to 5% appearing a single time and around 2.6% taken by the ten largest. This clonotype was seen ten or more times. The sequencing input was blood, either unsorted or a sorted T cell fraction (not recorded which). The chain employs TRBV7-2 and TRBJ1-3; D unresolved. The source is a human donor who was either an allogeneic HSCT recipient or a stem cell or donor lymphocyte infusion donor (not recorded which). It is not recorded whose cells these are; they may come from a transplant donor. CDR3 protein: CASSGYINTIYF. The CDR3 bases are TGTGCCAGCAGCGGATACATCAACACCATATATTTT.